The clone carrying this TCR beta chain was observed a few times. This sample is drawn from a study of cytomegalovirus exposure and HLA in healthy donors. At the level of the study: Ancestry clustering placed about 80% of several hundred genotyped donors in the Caucasian-associated cluster.

PCR involved 60 Vbeta and 13 Jbeta primers. The assay was immunoSEQ multiplex PCR, and TCRdb's table has in-frame clones only and misses some. This table has 150,000 to 200,000 clones, around 72% appearing once. The CDR3 spans 14 residues. Germline assignment: CDR1 SGHAT and CDR2 FQNNGV. The J segment lost 5 bases and the V segment lost 3 bases, leaving 6 bases of the junction unmatched. The TCR originated in a man in his fifties in good health and CMV-seronegative. Sequencing was done on a sample of PBMCs. This sequence joins TRBV11-2 and TRBJ2-5, with TRBD2 identical over 7 bases. In DNA, the CDR3 is TGTGCCAGCAGCTTCCTTAGCGGGCGGGAGACCCAGTACTTC. This translates into CASSFLSGRETQYF. Full variable domain (remainder filled in from reference TRBV11-2 and TRBJ2-5): EAGVAQSPRYKIIEKRQSVAFWCNPISGHATLYWYQQILGQGPKLLIQFQNNGVVDDSQLPKDRFSAERLKGVDSTLKIQPAKLEDSAVYLCASSFLSGRETQYFGPGTRLLVL.